This TCR beta chain was observed in a study of CD8+CD57+ T cells in acquired aplastic anemia. Turning to the study itself: The sorted CD4+ and CD8+ cells yielded an average about 3.3 ug of DNA. Researchers reported that healthy donors averaged about 10 million reads for CD4+ cells. Overall study findings and caveats: Patients and controls were found to share twenty-nine CD8+ CDR3 sequences.

For CDR3 and TCR beta VDJ profiling, genomic DNA was the template used. TCRdb re-derived calls from the reads in MiXCR, one entry per CDR3 protein. The table includes around 400,000 distinct CDR3 sequences, about 70% detected once. This clonotype was seen a few times. Its antigen is unidentified. At one of its ends the junction is not consistent with the germline gene, which may arise from a read error. The CDR3 is 15 amino acids. CDR1 SNHLY and CDR2 FYNNEI come from the germline V gene. The rearrangement uses TRBV2 and TRBJ1-2; TRBD1 is a possible D gene (6 bases). The sequencing sample was made of sorted CD4+, CD8+, or CD8+CD57+ T cells (not recorded which) from PBMCs. The source of this sequence is a human donor in good health, serving as a control. CDR3 sequence: CASRTSSGTSTGYTF. As DNA, the CDR3 is TGTGCTAGCAGGACCTCCTCCGGGACATCAACTGGCTACACCTTC.